The source of this TCR beta chain is a study of OX40 agonist ivuxolimab in advanced cancers. Study at large: Therapy given before enrollment (anti-PD-1, anti-PD-L1 or anti-CTLA-4) was allowed, and around 44% had some.

As to this clone: Its antigen is unknown.

CDR1 and CDR2 from the germline V gene are SNHLY and FYNNEI. The CDR3 extends over 16 amino acids. Trimming left V 5 bases short and J 2 bases short, with 16 bases between. Study results and caveats: Both CD4+ and CD8+ T cell populations in blood had undergone clonal expansion by week 6 at 0.1 to 3.0 mg/kg. More expanded clones were found, on average, in CD8+ than in CD4+ T cells.

Produced via immunoSEQ multiplex PCR; TCRdb's table is partial and in-frame only. The table records 52,000 or so clones, less than 90% of them present only once. This sequence originates from an adult with an advanced solid tumor such as melanoma, head and neck, liver or kidney cancer. This sample comprised CD4+ or CD8+ T cells sorted from blood, obtained in a trial of the OX40 agonist ivuxolimab. This chain links TRBV2 with TRBJ2-1; tentatively, D is TRBD1 or TRBD2 (5 bases each). In DNA form, the CDR3 reads TGTGCCAGCAGTCGAAGCCGGGACGGAACCTACAATGAGCAGTTCTTC. It codes for CASSRSRDGTYNEQFF.